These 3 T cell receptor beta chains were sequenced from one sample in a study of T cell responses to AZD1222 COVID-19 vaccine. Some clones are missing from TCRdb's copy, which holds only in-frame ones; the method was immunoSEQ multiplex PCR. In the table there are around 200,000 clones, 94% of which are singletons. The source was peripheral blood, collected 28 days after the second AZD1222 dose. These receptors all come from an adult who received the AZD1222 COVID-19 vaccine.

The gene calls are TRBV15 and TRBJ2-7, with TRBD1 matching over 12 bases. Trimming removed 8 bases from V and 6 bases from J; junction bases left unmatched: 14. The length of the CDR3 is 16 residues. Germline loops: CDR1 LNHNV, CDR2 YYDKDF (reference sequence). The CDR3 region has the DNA TGTGCCACCGCGAATAGGGACAGGGGGCGACTGGGCGAGCAGTACTTC. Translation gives CATANRDRGRLGEQYF.

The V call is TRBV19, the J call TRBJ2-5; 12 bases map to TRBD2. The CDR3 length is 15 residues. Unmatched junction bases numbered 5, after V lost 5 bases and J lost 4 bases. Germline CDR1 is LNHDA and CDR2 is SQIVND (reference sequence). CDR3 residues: CASSLAGGPRETQYF. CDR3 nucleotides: TGTGCCAGTAGTCTAGCGGGAGGGCCGCGAGAGACCCAGTACTTC.

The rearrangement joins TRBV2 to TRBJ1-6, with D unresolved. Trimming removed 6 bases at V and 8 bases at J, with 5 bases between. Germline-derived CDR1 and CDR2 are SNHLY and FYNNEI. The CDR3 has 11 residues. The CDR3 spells CASRLDSPLHF. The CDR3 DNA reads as TGTGCCAGCAGGCTCGATTCACCCCTCCACTTT.